These T cell receptor beta chains were read from a single sample in a study of blood T cell repertoires in COVID-19. Measured with immunoSEQ multiplex PCR; TCRdb has only the in-frame clones, and not every one. This table has tens of thousands of clones, approximately 90% appearing once. The sample comprised peripheral blood. The receptors originated from a human donor in a cohort sampled during active COVID-19. Each CDR3 is given with its conserved first and last residue. A D gene is named only where the DNA matches it firmly. The size entry is marked missing in some rows and otherwise reads once, few, many or a size class.

cdr3_nt	cdr3_aa	clone_size	d_call	v_call	j_call
TGTGCCAGCCGGGGGGAATATAGCAATCAGCCCCAGCATTTT	CASRGEYSNQPQHF	once	NA	TRBV19	TRBJ1-5
TGTGCCAGTAACCAGGGTTACGACACCGGGGAGCTGTTTTTT	CASNQGYDTGELFF	NA	NA	TRBV27	TRBJ2-2
TGTGCCAGCAGTTTGGGAGACAGGTCCAACGAGCAGTACTTC	CASSLGDRSNEQYF	NA	NA	TRBV27	TRBJ2-7
TGTGCCAGCAGCTACGACAGAAAAGATGGCTACACCTTC	CASSYDRKDGYTF	few	NA	TRBV5-6	TRBJ1-2
TGTGCCAGCAGGCACTCTTTTGGGACTAGCGGGAGGGCCCCATACGAGCAGTACTTC	CASRHSFGTSGRAPYEQYF	once	TRBD2	TRBV28	TRBJ2-7
TGTGCCAGCAGAAACTCGACAGGGGTGAATACTGAAGCTTTCTTT	CASRNSTGVNTEAFF	few	TRBD1	TRBV7-9	TRBJ1-1
TGTGCCAGCAAAAGTCAGGGTACCTACAATGAGCAGTTCTTC	CASKSQGTYNEQFF	once	NA	TRBV6-5	TRBJ2-1
TGCGCCAGCAGCCAAGAGCACAGGGACACTGAAGCTTTCTTT	CASSQEHRDTEAFF	few	NA	TRBV4-3	TRBJ1-1
TGTGCCAGCAGCTTGGGCGGCGGCTACGAGCAGTACTTC	CASSLGGGYEQYF	NA	NA	TRBV5-6	TRBJ2-7
TGTGCCACCAGTGATTTGAGGGGTAGCCTTAGCTCCTACAATGAGCAGTTCTTC	CATSDLRGSLSSYNEQFF	NA	NA	TRBV24-1	TRBJ2-1
TGTGCCAGCAGTTTAGGGCGGGACATTCAGTACTTC	CASSLGRDIQYF	NA	NA	TRBV27	TRBJ2-4
TGCGCCAGCAGCCCTGACGGACAGGGGGCTGAAGCTTTCTTT	CASSPDGQGAEAFF	NA	TRBD1	TRBV5-1	TRBJ1-1
TGCGCCAGCAGCTCGACAGCAACTAATGAAAAACTGTTTTTT	CASSSTATNEKLFF	NA	NA	TRBV5-1	TRBJ1-4
TGTGCCAGCAGGAACAGGAACCAAGAGACCCAGTACTTC	CASRNRNQETQYF	few	NA	TRBV5-6	TRBJ2-5
TGTGCCAGCAGCTCGACAGGGGGTGTTGTGGATACGCAGTATTTT	CASSSTGGVVDTQYF	NA	TRBD1	TRBV7-2	TRBJ2-3
TGTGCCAGCAGTTTATCTTATTTATCCAGGACTAACACCGGGGAGCTGTTTTTT	CASSLSYLSRTNTGELFF	NA	NA	TRBV27	TRBJ2-2
TGCAGCGTTGGGGGTCGGGACAGGGGAGGAGGCTACACCTTC	CSVGGRDRGGGYTF	NA	TRBD1	TRBV29-1	TRBJ1-2
TGTGCCAGCAGCGTGGGCACAGGTCAAGAGACCCAGTACTTC	CASSVGTGQETQYF	NA	NA	TRBV9	TRBJ2-5
TGTGCCAGCAGTGTGACGGGAAACAGGGGCTTTGGCTACACCTTC	CASSVTGNRGFGYTF	NA	TRBD1	TRBV2	TRBJ1-2
TGTGCCAGCAGTTTCCACTCCGAGCAGTACTTC	CASSFHSEQYF	NA	NA	TRBV27	TRBJ2-7
TGTGCCTGGAGTCCACTCCAGGGGGCAGGCACTGAAGCTTTCTTT	CAWSPLQGAGTEAFF	NA	TRBD1	TRBV30	TRBJ1-1
TGTGCCGGGAGCGGGAACACCGGGGAGCTGTTTTTT	CAGSGNTGELFF	NA	NA	TRBV28	TRBJ2-2
TGTGCCAGCATATTAGCGGGGGGGACAGATACGCAGTATTTT	CASILAGGTDTQYF	NA	TRBD2	TRBV6-6	TRBJ2-3
TGTGCCAGCAGCCAAGTCGTCCGGGACAGGGGGCCAGATACGCAGTATTTT	CASSQVVRDRGPDTQYF	NA	TRBD1	TRBV3-1/TRBV3-2	TRBJ2-3
TGTGCCACCAGCAGCCTCCAGGGCCGGACAGGGTCCTACAATGAGCAGTTCTTC	CATSSLQGRTGSYNEQFF	NA	TRBD1	TRBV15	TRBJ2-1
TGTGCCAGCAGCTTATCTAGCGGGGGGCCCTACGAGCAGTACTTC	CASSLSSGGPYEQYF	NA	TRBD2	TRBV7-2	TRBJ2-7
TGTGCCAGCTCACCCCGGGACTTGGAAAACTACGAGCAGTACTTC	CASSPRDLENYEQYF	NA	NA	TRBV18	TRBJ2-7
TGTGCCAGCAGTTACCTCCGGGACAGGGGGCCTATGAGTCCCTACGAGCAGTACTTC	CASSYLRDRGPMSPYEQYF	NA	TRBD1	TRBV6-2/TRBV6-3	TRBJ2-7
TGCGCCAGCAGCTTCGGGGGGCAGTATGGCTACACCTTC	CASSFGGQYGYTF	NA	NA	TRBV5-1	TRBJ1-2
TGTGCCAGCAGCAAAGCGGCGGTAGCCAAAAACATTCAGTACTTC	CASSKAAVAKNIQYF	NA	NA	TRBV21-1	TRBJ2-4
TGTGCCAGCAGCTTCGGCGGGGGGGATGAGCAGTTCTTC	CASSFGGGDEQFF	NA	TRBD2	TRBV5-4	TRBJ2-1
TGTGCCAGCAGTTTCCCTCACAGGGTAGGGGGCTACGAGCAGTACTTC	CASSFPHRVGGYEQYF	NA	NA	TRBV28	TRBJ2-7
TGTGCCAGTACCCCAGAAGGGACTCCCTACGAGCAGTACTTC	CASTPEGTPYEQYF	NA	NA	TRBV19	TRBJ2-7
TGTGCCAGCTCACCCACACCAGATACGCAGTATTTT	CASSPTPDTQYF	NA	NA	TRBV18	TRBJ2-3
TGTGCCAGCAGTTCAGGGGTGTTGGAAAAACTGTTTTTT	CASSSGVLEKLFF	NA	NA	TRBV27	TRBJ1-4
TGCAGCGTTTACAGGAGCGTCAGCTCCTATAATTCACCCCTCCACTTT	CSVYRSVSSYNSPLHF	NA	NA	TRBV29-1	TRBJ1-6
TGTGCCAGCTGGGTCCTAGCCGGGGGCACCGGGGAGCTGTTTTTT	CASWVLAGGTGELFF	NA	NA	TRBV6-5	TRBJ2-2
TGTGCCAGCAGCCCGCGACTAGCGGGCCCCTACGAGCAGTACTTC	CASSPRLAGPYEQYF	once	TRBD2	TRBV7-3	TRBJ2-7
TGTGCCAGCAGTCTCCCCTCAGGGCTTGGCTACGAGCAGTACTTC	CASSLPSGLGYEQYF	NA	NA	TRBV28	TRBJ2-7
TGTGCCAGCAGCGTAGCGGGGACAGGGGCCACTGAAGCTTTCTTT	CASSVAGTGATEAFF	NA	TRBD1	TRBV9	TRBJ1-1
TGTGCCAGCAGTTCCCCTCGGGGGGCGACTAATGAAAAACTGTTTTTT	CASSSPRGATNEKLFF	NA	NA	TRBV6-5	TRBJ1-4
TGTGCCAGCAGCTTGGGTAGCGGGGGCTCCTACGAGCAGTACTTC	CASSLGSGGSYEQYF	NA	TRBD2	TRBV5-5	TRBJ2-7
TGTGCCAGTAGTCTAGGGGCCACATATAGCAATCAGCCCCAGCATTTT	CASSLGATYSNQPQHF	NA	NA	TRBV19	TRBJ1-5
TGTGCCACCAGCAGAGATCCAGGGAACGGAAACACCATATATTTT	CATSRDPGNGNTIYF	NA	NA	TRBV15	TRBJ1-3
TGTGCCAGCTCACCTCGACAGGGGGCAACAGAGACCCAGTACTTC	CASSPRQGATETQYF	NA	TRBD1	TRBV18	TRBJ2-5
TGCAGTGCAAGTTGGGGTAGCGGGAGGGCCGCGAATGAGCAGTTCTTC	CSASWGSGRAANEQFF	NA	TRBD2	TRBV20-1	TRBJ2-1
TGTGCCATCAGTGGGGGGACTAGCGGGTTCACAGATACGCAGTATTTT	CAISGGTSGFTDTQYF	NA	TRBD2	TRBV10-3	TRBJ2-3
TGTGCCAGCAGCCAAGTTAATAGCCCGAGGTCCGCCGGGCTGTTTTTT	CASSQVNSPRSAGLFF	NA	NA	TRBV3-1/TRBV3-2	TRBJ2-2
TGCAGTGCTAGTGACCCCAGGGGGCACGAGCAGTACTTC	CSASDPRGHEQYF	NA	TRBD1	TRBV20-1	TRBJ2-7
TGTGCCAGCAGTGAAGGAGGGGGTAACTATGGCTACACCTTC	CASSEGGGNYGYTF	NA	NA	TRBV6-1	TRBJ1-2
TGCGCCAGCAGCTTGGCCGTGAGGGTGAACACTGAAGCTTTCTTT	CASSLAVRVNTEAFF	NA	NA	TRBV5-1	TRBJ1-1
TGTGCCAGCGGACTAGCGGGGTCAGATACGCAGTATTTT	CASGLAGSDTQYF	NA	TRBD2	TRBV2	TRBJ2-3
TGTGCCAGCAGTTTTATAAAGACAGGGTCCTACGAGCAGTACTTC	CASSFIKTGSYEQYF	NA	TRBD1	TRBV28	TRBJ2-7
TGTGCCAGCAGCCCCCCCCGACAGGGCCTGGACTATGGCTACACCTTC	CASSPPRQGLDYGYTF	once	TRBD1	TRBV28	TRBJ1-2
TGTGCCAGCAGCCCAACCTCCGGGACAGCGAGTAGGTACCAAGAGACCCAGTACTTC	CASSPTSGTASRYQETQYF	NA	TRBD1	TRBV9	TRBJ2-5
TGTGCCATCGGGACTAGCGGGGACAATGAGCAGTTCTTC	CAIGTSGDNEQFF	NA	TRBD2	TRBV3-1/TRBV3-2	TRBJ2-1